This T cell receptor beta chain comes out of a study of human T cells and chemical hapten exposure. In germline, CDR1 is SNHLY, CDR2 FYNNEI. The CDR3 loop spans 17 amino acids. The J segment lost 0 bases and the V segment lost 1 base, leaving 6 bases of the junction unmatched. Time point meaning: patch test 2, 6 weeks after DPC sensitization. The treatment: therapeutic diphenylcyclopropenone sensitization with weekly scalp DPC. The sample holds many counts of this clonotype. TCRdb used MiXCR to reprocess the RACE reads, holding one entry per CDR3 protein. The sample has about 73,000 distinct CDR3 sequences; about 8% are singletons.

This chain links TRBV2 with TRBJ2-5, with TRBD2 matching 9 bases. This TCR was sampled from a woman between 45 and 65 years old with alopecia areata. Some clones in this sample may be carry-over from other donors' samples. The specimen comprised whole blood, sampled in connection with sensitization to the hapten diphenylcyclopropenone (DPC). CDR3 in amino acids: CASSEGPSGAYQETQYF. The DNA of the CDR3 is TGTGCCAGCAGTGAAGGTCCTAGCGGGGCGTACCAAGAGACCCAGTACTTC.